Reported below is one T cell receptor beta chain. Its antigen is not identified. This sample is part of a study of shared clonotypes between healthy human individuals. Overall study findings and caveats: With few donors, the genetic and exposure-history diversity represented was limited.

Each subset's genomic DNA was split evenly across several immunoSEQ plates. Repertoires were generated with immunoSEQ multiplex PCR, while TCRdb's copy carries only in-frame clones and drops some. The repertoire holds roughly 640,000 clones, with approximately 79% as singletons. The CDR3 length is 16 residues. V was trimmed by 8 bases and J by 0 bases, leaving 18 bases between them. CDR1 and CDR2 (germline): MGHDK, SYGVNS. Sequenced: memory CD4+ T cells sorted from blood. Sample subset: CD45RA-negative fraction. This chain joins TRBV25-1 and TRBJ2-3, with D perhaps TRBD1 or TRBD2 (5 bases each). The receptor was isolated from a woman between 25 and 40 years old in good health. The CDR3 loop reads CASHEGRTSSTDTQYF. Written as DNA, the CDR3 is TGTGCCAGCCATGAGGGGCGGACATCTAGCACAGATACGCAGTATTTT.